This TCR beta chain was identified during a study of cytomegalovirus exposure and HLA in healthy donors. V dropped 5 bases and J dropped 2; count of bases not matched to a gene: 6. This CDR3 region has 15 residues. CDR1 is LNHDA, CDR2 SQIVND, per germline (reference sequence). PCR was performed using 60 Vbeta and 13 Jbeta primers. Only in-frame clones appear in the TCRdb table, and some are missing; sequencing was by immunoSEQ multiplex PCR. The table shows about 120,000 clones, with approximately 80% occurring only once. Regarding the study as a whole: It was shown in a later analysis that HLA-associated TCR beta chains were more clonally expanded than other, equally common chains.

About this clone: What it binds is not known.

The V and J genes are TRBV19 and TRBJ1-5; TRBD1 agrees at 7 bases. The sample taken for sequencing was PBMCs. The clonotype originates from a young man in good health and CMV-seropositive. The CDR3 nucleotides read TGTGCCAGTAGTTTGAGGGGGCTTGGCAATCAGCCCCAGCATTTT. Amino acid sequence: CASSLRGLGNQPQHF.